These T cell receptor beta chains were read from a single sample in a study of identical twins' blood T cells. TCRdb fed the 5' RACE reads into MiXCR, producing one record per CDR3 protein. The repertoire consists of about 370,000 distinct CDR3 sequences, with roughly 27% occurring once and the leading ten covering about 6%. The sample taken for sequencing was PBMCs. All receptors come from a woman aged 18-55 years in good health. CDR3s include the opening cysteine and the closing phenylalanine or tryptophan. The D gene is left open where the match is weak. Some rows have no size entry. The others give once, few or many, or a class for an expanded clone.

V	J	D	size	DNA	CDR3
TRBV12-3/TRBV12-4	TRBJ1-4	TRBD1	few	TGTGCCAGCAGTCCGACAGGGGCTCGGGAAAAACTGTTTTTT	CASSPTGAREKLFF
TRBV6-2/TRBV6-3	TRBJ1-1	NA	NA	TGTGCCAGCAGTTACTCGATTCTGGCGGGCTTTACTGAAGCTTTCTTT	CASSYSILAGFTEAFF
TRBV29-1	TRBJ2-7	NA	few	TGCAGCGTGGGGCAGCACTACGAGCAGTACTTC	CSVGQHYEQYF
TRBV18	TRBJ1-4	NA	few	TGTGCCAGCTCGACGGTAACTAATGAAAAACTGTTTTTT	CASSTVTNEKLFF
TRBV19	TRBJ2-1	NA	NA	TGTGCCAGTAGTATCACCGGGAGAGTTGCCTACAATGATCAGTTCTTC	CASSITGRVAYNDQFF
TRBV5-1	TRBJ1-1	NA	NA	TGCGCCAGACAGACTGAAGCTTTCTTT	CARQTEAFF
TRBV10-2	TRBJ2-1	NA	NA	TGCGCCAGCCTTGGACTGGACTACAATGAGCAGTTCTTC	CASLGLDYNEQFF
TRBV20-1	TRBJ1-3	NA	many	TGCAGTGCTAGCAGGGCGGGAAACACCATATATTTT	CSASRAGNTIYF
TRBV28	TRBJ1-1	NA	NA	TGTGCCAGCAGTTTATTTGGCGTTCGGCAGTTGTCCGAAGCTTTCTTT	CASSLFGVRQLSEAFF
TRBV7-9	TRBJ2-7	NA	NA	TGTGCCAGCAGCTTAAGTGGACGAAGGGTCTACGAGCAGTACTTC	CASSLSGRRVYEQYF
TRBV7-9	TRBJ2-7	NA	NA	TGTGCCAGCATCTTCGGTCCCTACGAGCAGTACTTC	CASIFGPYEQYF
TRBV29-1	TRBJ2-1	TRBD2	many	TGCAGCGCAGCCCCTTCACGGGGGGGCTACAATGAGCAGTTCTTC	CSAAPSRGGYNEQFF
TRBV19	TRBJ1-1	NA	NA	TGTGCCACAAAAGGGACGGCGAACACTGAAGCTTTCTTT	CATKGTANTEAFF
TRBV12-3/TRBV12-4	TRBJ2-2	TRBD1	few	TGTGCCAGCCGGACCGACGCCGACAGGGCACTTTACACCGGGGAGCTGTTTTTT	CASRTDADRALYTGELFF
TRBV20-1	TRBJ2-3	NA	many	TGCAGTGCTAGGAAGTACGACCTCACAGATACGCAGTATTTT	CSARKYDLTDTQYF
TRBV24-1	TRBJ2-1	TRBD1	few	TGTGCCACCATTTTGACAGGGGTCAATGAGCAGTTCTTC	CATILTGVNEQFF
TRBV13	TRBJ1-2	NA	few	TGTGCCAGCAGCTGGACGGGCGGGGTCCATGGCTACACCTTC	CASSWTGGVHGYTF
TRBV12-3/TRBV12-4	TRBJ1-5	TRBD1	NA	TGTGCCAGCAGTGTAGCGACAGGGACTCATTCGCCCCAGCATTTT	CASSVATGTHSPQHF
TRBV6-5	TRBJ1-2	NA	few	TGTGCCAGCAGTTACTCGAACGGTGGCTACACCTTC	CASSYSNGGYTF
TRBV5-6	TRBJ1-1	NA	NA	TGTGCCAGCAGCCGCCAGACCACTGAAGCTTTCTTT	CASSRQTTEAFF
TRBV4-3	TRBJ2-1	NA	NA	TGCGCCAACAGCCAAGTCCCTTTAGCCGGAGATGAGCAGTTCTTC	CANSQVPLAGDEQFF
TRBV7-6	TRBJ1-4	NA	NA	TGTGCCAGCAGCCCCCAAGGGCTTCTAAAGGGGGAAAAACTGTTTTTT	CASSPQGLLKGEKLFF
TRBV27	TRBJ1-4	NA	few	TGTGCCAGCAGCCGAATGGGAACAACTAATGAAAAACTGTTTTTT	CASSRMGTTNEKLFF
TRBV18	TRBJ2-5	NA	NA	TGTGCCAGCTCACCACCGGGTCAAGAAGAGACCCAGTACTTC	CASSPPGQEETQYF
TRBV29-1	TRBJ1-2	NA	few	TGCAGCGTTGTTCGTCAGGGTCGGGGCTACACCTTC	CSVVRQGRGYTF
TRBV5-1	TRBJ1-6	NA	few	TGCGCCAGCAGCTTGGCGGGGACCGGCAAATCACCCCTCCACTTT	CASSLAGTGKSPLHF
TRBV10-3	TRBJ2-1	NA	few	TGTGCCATCAACCAGGACCGGGGCAATGAGCAGTTCTTC	CAINQDRGNEQFF
TRBV7-2	TRBJ1-6	NA	few	TGTGCCAGCAGCTTATGGGGGTCTAATTCACCCCTCCACTTT	CASSLWGSNSPLHF
TRBV20-1	TRBJ2-2	NA	few	TGCAGTGCTAGAGATCGAACCGGGGAGCTGTTTTTT	CSARDRTGELFF
TRBV20-1	TRBJ2-7	TRBD2	NA	TGCAGTGCTAGAGATCCAATCGGGAGGGAGCAGTACTTC	CSARDPIGREQYF
TRBV15	TRBJ1-1	TRBD1	many	TGTGCCACCAGCAGGAGACAGGGGGCAAGGACTGAAGCTTTCTTT	CATSRRQGARTEAFF
TRBV14	TRBJ2-2	NA	once	TGTGCCAGCAGCGGACGGTCAGGGAACACCGGGGAGCCGTTTTTT	CASSGRSGNTGEPFF